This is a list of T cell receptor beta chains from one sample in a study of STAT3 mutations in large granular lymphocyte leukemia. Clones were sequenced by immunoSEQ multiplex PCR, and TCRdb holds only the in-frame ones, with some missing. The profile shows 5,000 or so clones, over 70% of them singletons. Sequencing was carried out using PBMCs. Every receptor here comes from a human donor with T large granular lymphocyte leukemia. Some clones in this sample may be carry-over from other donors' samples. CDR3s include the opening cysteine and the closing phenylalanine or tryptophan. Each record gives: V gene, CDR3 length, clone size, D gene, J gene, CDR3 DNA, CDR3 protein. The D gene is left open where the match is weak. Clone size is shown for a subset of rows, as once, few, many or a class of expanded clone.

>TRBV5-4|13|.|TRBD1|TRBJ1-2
TGTGCCAGCAGCTTTAAGACACAGGGGGGCTACACCTTC
CASSFKTQGGYTF
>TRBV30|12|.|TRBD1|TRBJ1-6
TGTGCCCGGGACAGTTATAATTCACCCCTCCACTTT
CARDSYNSPLHF
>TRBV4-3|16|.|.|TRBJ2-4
TGCGCCAGCAGCCAAGTGGTCAGGGACGCCAAAAACATTCAGTACTTC
CASSQVVRDAKNIQYF
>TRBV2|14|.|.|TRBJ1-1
TGTGCCAGCAGTGATGGTTCCATGAACACTGAAGCTTTCTTT
CASSDGSMNTEAFF
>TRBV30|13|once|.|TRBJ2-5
TGTGCCTGGAGTCAGCGGATGAAAGAGACCCAGTACTTC
CAWSQRMKETQYF
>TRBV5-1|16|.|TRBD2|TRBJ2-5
TGCGCCAGCAGCTCGGGACTAGCGGGGAACCAAGAGACCCAGTACTTC
CASSSGLAGNQETQYF
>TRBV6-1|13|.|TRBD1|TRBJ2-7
TGTGCCAGCAGGCAGGTACAGGGGGGCGAGCAGTACTTC
CASRQVQGGEQYF
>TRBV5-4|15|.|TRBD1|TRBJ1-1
TGTGCCAGCAGTCGACAGGGAATCATGAACACTGAAGCTTTCTTT
CASSRQGIMNTEAFF
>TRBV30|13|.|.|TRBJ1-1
TGTGCCTGGAGTGGCGGGGGGTACACTGAAGCTTTCTTT
CAWSGGGYTEAFF
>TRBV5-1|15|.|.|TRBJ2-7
TGCGCCAGCAGCTCGGGTGGGGGCCGGTCCTACGAGCAGTACTTC
CASSSGGGRSYEQYF
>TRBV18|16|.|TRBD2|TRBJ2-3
TGTGCCAGCTCCCCTCCGGGACTAGCGGGGTTAGATACGCAGTATTTT
CASSPPGLAGLDTQYF
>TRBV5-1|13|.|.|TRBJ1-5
TGCGCCAGCAGCTTGGGACAAGATCAGCCCCAGCATTTT
CASSLGQDQPQHF
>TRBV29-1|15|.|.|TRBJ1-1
TGCAGCGTAACTGCTTGGGGGGCTACGAACACTGAAGCTTTCTTT
CSVTAWGATNTEAFF
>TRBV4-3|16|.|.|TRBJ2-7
TGCGCCAGCAGCCAATCGCTTGGAGGGGGGGCCGACGAGCAGTACTTC
CASSQSLGGGADEQYF
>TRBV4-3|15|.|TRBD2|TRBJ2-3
TGCGCCAGCAGCCAAGGCGGGAGGGCCGGTGATACGCAGTATTTT
CASSQGGRAGDTQYF
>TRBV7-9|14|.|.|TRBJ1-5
TGTGCCAGCAGCGCCGAGGATGGCAATCAGCCCCAGCATTTT
CASSAEDGNQPQHF
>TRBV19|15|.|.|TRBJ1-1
TGTGCCAGTAGTCCCTTCGGAAGGCTGGACACTGAAGCTTTCTTT
CASSPFGRLDTEAFF
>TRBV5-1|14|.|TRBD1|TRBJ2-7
TGCGCCAGCAGCTTGGGGGACAGGGCGCACGAGCAGTACTTC
CASSLGDRAHEQYF
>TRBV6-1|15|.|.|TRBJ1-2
TGTGCCAGCAGTCTCGAACTGGGAGGAGGCTATGGCTACACCTTC
CASSLELGGGYGYTF
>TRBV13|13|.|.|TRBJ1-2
TGTGCCAGCAGCTTAGGACAGGCCTATGGCTACACCTTC
CASSLGQAYGYTF
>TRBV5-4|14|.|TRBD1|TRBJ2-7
TGTGCCAGCAGCTTCCGGGACAGGGTGGTCGAGCAGTACTTC
CASSFRDRVVEQYF
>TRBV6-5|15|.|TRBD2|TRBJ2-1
TGTGCCAGCAGTGCGGGTAGCGGGGGGATCAATGAGCAGTTCTTC
CASSAGSGGINEQFF
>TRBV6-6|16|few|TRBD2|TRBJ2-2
TGTGCCAGCAGTTACCTGCGGGGGGCCGACACCGGGGAGCTGTTTTTT
CASSYLRGADTGELFF
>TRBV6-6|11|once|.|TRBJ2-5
TGTGCCAGCAGGCGGGAAGAGACCCAGTACTTC
CASRREETQYF
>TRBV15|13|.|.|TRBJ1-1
TGTGCCACCAGCAGAGTGGTATACACTGAAGCTTTCTTT
CATSRVVYTEAFF
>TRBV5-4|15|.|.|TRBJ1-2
TGTGCCAGCAGCTTTCAGGCAGTTTCTAACTATGGCTACACCTTC
CASSFQAVSNYGYTF